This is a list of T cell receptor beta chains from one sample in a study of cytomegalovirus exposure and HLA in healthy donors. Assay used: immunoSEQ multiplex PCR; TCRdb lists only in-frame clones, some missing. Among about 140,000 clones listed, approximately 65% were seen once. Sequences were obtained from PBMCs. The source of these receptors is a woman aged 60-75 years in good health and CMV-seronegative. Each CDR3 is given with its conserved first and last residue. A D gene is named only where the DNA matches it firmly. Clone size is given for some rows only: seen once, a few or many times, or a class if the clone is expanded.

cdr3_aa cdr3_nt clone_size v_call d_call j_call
CASAGTNTDTQYF TGTGCCAGCGCGGGAACGAACACAGATACGCAGTATTTT . TRBV5-4 . TRBJ2-3
CANQPTPALSKVGYGTDTQYF TGCGCCAACCAGCCAACTCCTGCCCTATCTAAGGTGGGTTACGGGACAGATACGCAGTATTTT . TRBV4-3 . TRBJ2-3
CASSTGGNYGYTF TGTGCCAGCAGCACGGGAGGGAACTACGGCTACACCTTC . TRBV6-1 . TRBJ1-2
CASRFPSEQYGYTF TGTGCCAGCAGATTCCCCAGCGAACAATATGGCTACACCTTC once TRBV2 . TRBJ1-2
CASSPPGTGVGYTF TGTGCCAGCAGCCCCCCCGGGACAGGGGTCGGCTACACCTTC . TRBV7-8 TRBD1 TRBJ1-2
CASSRQGGPPYEQYF TGTGCCAGCAGTCGCCAAGGCGGGCCCCCCTACGAGCAGTACTTC . TRBV6-5 . TRBJ2-7
CASTSPAGPGELFF TGTGCCAGTACTTCCCCGGCGGGTCCCGGGGAGCTGTTTTTT . TRBV19 . TRBJ2-2
CASSTRDTDTQYF TGTGCCAGCAGCACTAGGGACACAGATACGCAGTATTTT . TRBV11-3 . TRBJ2-3
CASSLGAGMHTEAFF TGCGCCAGCAGCTTGGGGGCCGGGATGCACACTGAAGCTTTCTTT . TRBV5-1 . TRBJ1-1
CASSVEVGGRTGELFF TGTGCCAGCAGCGTAGAGGTGGGGGGTAGGACCGGGGAGCTGTTTTTT . TRBV9 . TRBJ2-2
CASQRGETQYF TGTGCCAGCCAAAGGGGAGAGACCCAGTACTTC once TRBV2 . TRBJ2-5
CASSGQGATNEQFF TGTGCCAGTAGTGGACAGGGGGCAACCAATGAGCAGTTCTTC . TRBV19 TRBD1 TRBJ2-1
CASSLAGRETQYF TGTGCCAGCAGCTTGGCCGGTCGGGAAACGCAGTATTTT . TRBV5-4 . TRBJ2-3
CATTPAGKNTGELFF TGTGCCACCACGCCAGCGGGGAAGAACACCGGGGAGCTGTTTTTT . TRBV28 TRBD2 TRBJ2-2